The sequence of this T cell receptor beta chain was determined in a study of CD8+CD57+ T cells in acquired aplastic anemia. Template material for TCR beta VDJ and CDR3 profiling consisted of genomic DNA. TCRdb processed the reads anew with MiXCR; each CDR3 protein has one entry. The table records 150,000 to 200,000 distinct CDR3 sequences, 64% of them present only once. Germline trimming cut 2 bases from V and 7 bases from J; bases unmatched to any gene: 14. Germline V CDR1 and CDR2: SGHTA, FQGNSA. This CDR3 has 18 amino acids. This clonotype was obtained from a human donor with severe aplastic anemia or a healthy control (not recorded which). Source material: sorted CD4+, CD8+, or CD8+CD57+ T cells (not recorded which) from PBMCs. The gene calls are TRBV7-2 and TRBJ2-1; 10 nucleotides align to TRBD1. CDR3 sequence (DNA): TGTGCCAGCAGCTTAACCCTGACAGGGCGGGGACAGGGGAATGAGCAGTTCTTC. This gives the protein CASSLTLTGRGQGNEQFF.